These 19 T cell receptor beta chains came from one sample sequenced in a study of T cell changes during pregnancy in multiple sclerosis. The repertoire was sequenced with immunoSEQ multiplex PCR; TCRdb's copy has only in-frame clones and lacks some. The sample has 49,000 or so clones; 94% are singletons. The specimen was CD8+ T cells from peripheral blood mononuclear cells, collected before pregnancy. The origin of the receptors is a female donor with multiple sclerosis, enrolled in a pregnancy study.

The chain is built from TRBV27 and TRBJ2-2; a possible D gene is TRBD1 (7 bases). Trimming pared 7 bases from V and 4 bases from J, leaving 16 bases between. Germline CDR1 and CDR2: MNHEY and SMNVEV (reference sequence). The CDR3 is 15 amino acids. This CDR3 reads CASTIGGTATGELFF. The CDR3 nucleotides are TGTGCCAGCACTATTGGGGGGACAGCCACCGGGGAGCTGTTTTTT.

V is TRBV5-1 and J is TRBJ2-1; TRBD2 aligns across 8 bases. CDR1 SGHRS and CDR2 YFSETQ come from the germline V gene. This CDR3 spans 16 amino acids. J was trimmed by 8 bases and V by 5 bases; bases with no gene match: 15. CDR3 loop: CASRLGAGVQTDEQFF. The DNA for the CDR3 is TGCGCCAGCAGACTGGGAGCGGGAGTGCAAACCGATGAGCAGTTCTTC.

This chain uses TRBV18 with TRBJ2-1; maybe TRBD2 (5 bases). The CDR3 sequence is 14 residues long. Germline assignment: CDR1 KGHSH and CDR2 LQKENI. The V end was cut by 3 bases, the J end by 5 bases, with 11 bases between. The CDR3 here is CASSPDMGDNEQFF. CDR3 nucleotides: TGTGCCAGCTCACCTGACATGGGAGACAATGAGCAGTTCTTC.

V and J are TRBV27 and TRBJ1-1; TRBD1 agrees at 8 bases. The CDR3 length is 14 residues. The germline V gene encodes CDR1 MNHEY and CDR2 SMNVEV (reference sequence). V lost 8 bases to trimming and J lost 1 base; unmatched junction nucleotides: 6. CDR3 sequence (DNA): TGTGCCAGCCAAATACAGGGGGGGAACACTGAAGCTTTCTTT. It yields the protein CASQIQGGNTEAFF.

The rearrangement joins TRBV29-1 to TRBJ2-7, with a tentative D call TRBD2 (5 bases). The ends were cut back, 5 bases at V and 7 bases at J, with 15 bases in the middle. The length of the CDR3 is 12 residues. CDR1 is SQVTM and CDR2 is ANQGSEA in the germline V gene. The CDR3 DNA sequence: TGCAGCGTTCTGCTGCTAGCCGAAGAGCAGTACTTC. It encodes CSVLLLAEEQYF.

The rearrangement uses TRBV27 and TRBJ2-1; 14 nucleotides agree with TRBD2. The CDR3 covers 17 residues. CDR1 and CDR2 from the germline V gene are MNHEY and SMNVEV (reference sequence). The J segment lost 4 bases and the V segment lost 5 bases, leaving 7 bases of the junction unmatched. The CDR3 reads CASSDGTSGSLYNEQFF. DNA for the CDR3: TGTGCCAGCAGTGACGGGACTAGCGGGAGTCTTTACAATGAGCAGTTCTTC.

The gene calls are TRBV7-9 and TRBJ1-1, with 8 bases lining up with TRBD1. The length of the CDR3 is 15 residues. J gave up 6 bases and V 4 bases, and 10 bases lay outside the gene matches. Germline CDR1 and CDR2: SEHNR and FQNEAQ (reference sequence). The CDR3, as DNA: TGTGCCAGCAGCTCCGAGGATGGCAGGGGGCCTGAAGCTTTCTTT. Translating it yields CASSSEDGRGPEAFF.

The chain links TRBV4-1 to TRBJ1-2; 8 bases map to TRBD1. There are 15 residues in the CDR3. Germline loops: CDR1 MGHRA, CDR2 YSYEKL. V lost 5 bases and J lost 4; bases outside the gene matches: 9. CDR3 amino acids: CASSLSPGTGYGYTF. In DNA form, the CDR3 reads TGCGCCAGCAGCTTAAGTCCCGGGACAGGCTATGGCTACACCTTC.

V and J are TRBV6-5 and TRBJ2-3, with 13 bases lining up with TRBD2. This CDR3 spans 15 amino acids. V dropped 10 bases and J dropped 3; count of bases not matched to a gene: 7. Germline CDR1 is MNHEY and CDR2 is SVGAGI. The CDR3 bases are TGTGCCACCCTACAGACTAGCGGGGGGACAGATACGCAGTATTTT. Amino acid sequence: CATLQTSGGTDTQYF.

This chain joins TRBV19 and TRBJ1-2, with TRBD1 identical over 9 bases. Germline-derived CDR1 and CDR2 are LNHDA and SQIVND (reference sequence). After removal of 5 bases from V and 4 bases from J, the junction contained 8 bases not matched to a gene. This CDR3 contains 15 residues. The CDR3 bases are TGTGCCAGTAGTGGATGGACAGGGGAGATCTATGGCTACACCTTC. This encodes CASSGWTGEIYGYTF.

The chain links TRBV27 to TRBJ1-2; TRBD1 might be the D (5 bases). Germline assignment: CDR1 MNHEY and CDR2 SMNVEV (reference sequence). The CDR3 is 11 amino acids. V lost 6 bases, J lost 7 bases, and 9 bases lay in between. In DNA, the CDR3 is TGTGCCAGCAGAGGGGTTGGTGGCTACACCTTC. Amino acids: CASRGVGGYTF.

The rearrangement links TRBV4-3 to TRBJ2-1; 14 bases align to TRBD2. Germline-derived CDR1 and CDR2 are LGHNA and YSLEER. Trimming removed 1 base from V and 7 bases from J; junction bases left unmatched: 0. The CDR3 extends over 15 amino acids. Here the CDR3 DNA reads TGCGCCAGCAGCCAAGGGACTAGCGGGAGGAATGAGCAGTTCTTC. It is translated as CASSQGTSGRNEQFF.

CDR3 region: CASRTGTGFEQYF. The DNA for the CDR3 is TGTGCCAGCAGAACCGGGACAGGGTTCGAGCAGTACTTC. The chain recombines TRBV27 with TRBJ2-7, with 9 nucleotides matching TRBD1. The CDR3 extends over 13 amino acids. The germline gives CDR1 MNHEY, CDR2 SMNVEV (reference sequence). J lost 6 bases, V lost 6 bases, and 6 bases had no gene match.

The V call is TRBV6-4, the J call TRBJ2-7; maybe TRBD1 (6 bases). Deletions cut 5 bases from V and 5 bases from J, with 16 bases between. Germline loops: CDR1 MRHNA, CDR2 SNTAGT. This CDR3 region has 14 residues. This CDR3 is CASSTPIQGHEQYF. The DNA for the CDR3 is TGTGCCAGCAGTACCCCAATACAGGGCCACGAGCAGTACTTC.

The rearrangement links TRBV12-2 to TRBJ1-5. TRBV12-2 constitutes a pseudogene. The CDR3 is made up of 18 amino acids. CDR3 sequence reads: CASRLTARWGGRNQPQHF. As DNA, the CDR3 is TGTGCAAGTCGCTTAACCGCACGGTGGGGGGGGCGCAATCAGCCCCAGCATTTT.

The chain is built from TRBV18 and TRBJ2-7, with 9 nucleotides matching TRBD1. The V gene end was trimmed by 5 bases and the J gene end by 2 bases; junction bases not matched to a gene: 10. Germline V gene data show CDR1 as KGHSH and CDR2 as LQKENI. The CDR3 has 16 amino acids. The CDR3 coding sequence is TGTGCCAGCTCAGTGGACAGGGGTTTGGGCGCCTACGAGCAGTACTTC. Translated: CASSVDRGLGAYEQYF.

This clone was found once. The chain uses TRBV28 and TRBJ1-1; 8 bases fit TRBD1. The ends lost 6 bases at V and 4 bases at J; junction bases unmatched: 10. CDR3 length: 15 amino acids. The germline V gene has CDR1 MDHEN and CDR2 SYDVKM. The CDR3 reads CASSPRQGRSTEAFF. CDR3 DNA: TGTGCCAGCAGCCCCAGACAGGGGCGGTCCACTGAAGCTTTCTTT.

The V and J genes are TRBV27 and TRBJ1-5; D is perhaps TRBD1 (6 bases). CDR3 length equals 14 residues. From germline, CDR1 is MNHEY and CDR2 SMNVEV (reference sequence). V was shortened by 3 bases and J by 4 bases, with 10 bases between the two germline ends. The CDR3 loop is CASSLIGGNQPQHF. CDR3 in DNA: TGTGCCAGCAGTTTGATAGGGGGAAATCAGCCCCAGCATTTT.

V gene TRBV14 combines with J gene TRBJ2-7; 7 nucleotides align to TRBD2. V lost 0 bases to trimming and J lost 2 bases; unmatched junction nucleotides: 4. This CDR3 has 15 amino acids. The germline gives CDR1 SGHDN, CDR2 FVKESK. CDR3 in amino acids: CASSQEASGTYEQYF. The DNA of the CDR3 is TGTGCCAGCAGCCAAGAGGCTAGCGGTACCTACGAGCAGTACTTC. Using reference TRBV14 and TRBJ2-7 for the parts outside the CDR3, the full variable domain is EAGVTQFPSHSVIEKGQTVTLRCDPISGHDNLYWYRRVMGKEIKFLLHFVKESKQDESGMPNNRFLAERTGGTYSTLKVQPAELEDSGVYFCASSQEASGTYEQYFGPGTRLTVT.